This TCR beta chain was sequenced for a study of T cells after yellow fever vaccination. About the research overall: Preparation used SMART-Seq v4 Ultra Low Input for the low-cell-number fractions. General study results and limits: Though weaker, the secondary response peaked faster, on day 5 versus 15.

Germline V gene sequence: CDR1 LGHNA, CDR2 YSLEER. CDR3 length: 23 residues. V shed 0 bases and J 0 bases; nucleotides not matched to a gene: 20. A remark on this clonotype: Its antigen is not identified.

TCRdb re-called the 5' RACE reads through MiXCR, storing one row per CDR3 protein. Of a few hundred thousand distinct CDR3 sequences in the sample, 4.1% were seen once. The starting material was PBMCs, obtained 5 days after the yellow fever booster vaccination. The sequence was obtained from a man between 18 and 35 years old who received the YFV17D yellow fever vaccine. V gene TRBV4-3 combines with J gene TRBJ2-6; 7 nucleotides align to TRBD2. The CDR3 spells CASSQDPGRGPSGLDSGANVLTF. CDR3 bases: TGCGCCAGCAGCCAAGATCCGGGGAGGGGTCCGTCCGGGTTGGACTCTGGGGCCAACGTCCTGACTTTC.